Listed below are T cell receptor beta chains from one sample, sequenced in a study of blood T cell repertoires in COVID-19. Profiling relied on immunoSEQ multiplex PCR, and the TCRdb table lists in-frame clones only, not all of them. The top ten clones hold 20% of a sample with roughly 97,000 clones, 80% to 90% of them seen once. Source material: peripheral blood. These receptors originate from a human donor in a cohort sampled during active COVID-19. The CDR3 runs from the conserved cysteine through the conserved F or W. The D gene is left open where the match is weak. Only part of the rows carry a size: once, few, many, or a class if the clone is expanded.

TRBJ2-7 TRBD2 . TRBV5-4 CASSYGLDVTYEQYF TGTGCCAGCAGTTACGGACTAGATGTTACCTACGAGCAGTACTTC
TRBJ2-3 . . TRBV4-1 CASSQVTATDTQYF TGCGCCAGCAGCCAGGTAACAGCCACAGATACGCAGTATTTT
TRBJ2-3 TRBD1 . TRBV6-5 CASSQLQGAGDTQYF TGTGCCAGCAGTCAATTACAGGGGGCGGGAGATACGCAGTATTTT
TRBJ1-5 TRBD1 . TRBV19 CASSILLRQGYSNQPQHF TGTGCCAGTAGTATCCTACTCCGACAGGGTTATAGCAATCAGCCCCAGCATTTT
TRBJ2-7 . . TRBV14 CASSQVLDSRYEQYF TGTGCCAGCAGCCAAGTCCTGGACAGCCGATACGAGCAGTACTTC
TRBJ2-3 TRBD2 . TRBV7-6 CASSLTSSGTDTQYF TGTGCCAGCAGCTTGACTAGCTCCGGCACAGATACGCAGTATTTT
TRBJ1-6 . . TRBV6-6 CASSQRLTGRATDSPLHF TGTGCCAGCAGTCAACGTCTGACCGGCAGGGCGACGGATTCACCCCTCCACTTT
TRBJ2-3 TRBD2 once TRBV25-1 CASTTSGSWDTQYF TGTGCCAGCACGACTAGCGGGAGTTGGGATACGCAGTATTTT
TRBJ2-7 TRBD2 . TRBV6-2/TRBV6-3 CASSTRTSGSYEQYF TGTGCCAGCAGTACCAGGACTAGCGGGAGCTACGAGCAGTACTTC
TRBJ1-1 . . TRBV6-5 CASRNKPRGAEAFF TGTGCCAGCAGGAACAAACCTAGGGGCGCTGAAGCTTTCTTT
TRBJ1-1 TRBD1 . TRBV12-5 CASGLVLGQGVGTEAFF TGTGCTAGTGGTTTGGTACTGGGGCAGGGGGTTGGAACTGAAGCTTTCTTT
TRBJ1-5 TRBD1 . TRBV2 CASRMGQGFSNQPQHF TGTGCCAGCAGGATGGGACAGGGGTTTTCCAATCAGCCCCAGCATTTT
TRBJ1-1 TRBD1 few TRBV27 CASSAQTGGLTEAFF TGTGCCAGCAGCGCACAGACAGGGGGCCTCACTGAAGCTTTCTTT
TRBJ1-3 TRBD1 . TRBV2 CASSETGGIGNTIYF TGTGCCAGCAGCGAAACAGGGGGAATTGGAAACACCATATATTTT
TRBJ1-4 . once TRBV20-1 CSASKAGRANEKLFF TGCAGTGCTAGTAAGGCCGGGCGGGCTAATGAAAAACTGTTTTTT
TRBJ2-7 TRBD2 . TRBV7-2 CASSLAGAGGGPYEQYF TGTGCCAGCAGCTTAGCTGGGGCTGGGGGAGGGCCCTACGAGCAGTACTTC
TRBJ2-5 TRBD2 . TRBV3-1/TRBV3-2 CASSLGASGRGRETQYF TGTGCCAGCAGCCTAGGGGCTAGCGGGAGGGGGCGAGAGACCCAGTACTTC
TRBJ2-1 . . TRBV27 CASSLATVYNEQFF TGTGCCAGCAGTCTAGCGACCGTCTACAATGAGCAGTTCTTC
TRBJ1-1 . few TRBV12-3/TRBV12-4 CASSPGHNAEAFF TGTGCCAGCAGCCCGGGACACAATGCTGAAGCTTTCTTT
TRBJ2-7 TRBD1 . TRBV7-6 CASSSGTGGYEQYF TGTGCCAGCAGCTCCGGGACAGGGGGCTACGAGCAGTACTTC
TRBJ1-1 . . TRBV28 CALGDPRNTEAFF TGTGCCTTAGGAGACCCGCGAAACACTGAAGCTTTCTTT
TRBJ2-1 . . TRBV2 CASSDPFEQFF TGTGCCAGCAGTGATCCCTTTGAGCAGTTCTTC
TRBJ2-7 . . TRBV6-5 CASSRSKPHEQYF TGTGCCAGCAGTCGGTCGAAGCCCCACGAGCAGTACTTC
TRBJ2-3 TRBD2 . TRBV5-4 CASSPAAGLAGDTQYF TGTGCCAGCAGCCCCGCGGCGGGTCTAGCGGGAGATACGCAGTATTTT
TRBJ1-1 . . TRBV19 CASSIGAGSGNTEAFF TGTGCCAGTAGTATAGGAGCCGGATCGGGGAACACTGAAGCTTTCTTT
TRBJ2-7 TRBD1 . TRBV7-6 CASSPGTGTGEQYF TGTGCCAGCAGCCCCGGGACAGGGACGGGAGAGCAGTACTTC
TRBJ2-1 . . TRBV3-1/TRBV3-2 CASSYRGFDYNEQFF TGTGCCAGCAGCTACCGGGGGTTCGACTACAATGAGCAGTTCTTC
TRBJ2-1 TRBD2 . TRBV27 CASRLTPSGRGNEQFF TGTGCCAGCAGGTTAACCCCTAGCGGGAGAGGTAATGAGCAGTTCTTC
TRBJ2-1 TRBD2 . TRBV7-2 CASSPFVAGGSDNEQFF TGTGCCAGCAGCCCCTTCGTAGCGGGAGGCTCCGACAATGAGCAGTTCTTC
TRBJ2-5 . . TRBV9 CASSVGAGLARLQETQYF TGTGCCAGCAGCGTAGGAGCGGGTTTGGCTAGACTTCAAGAGACCCAGTACTTC
TRBJ2-5 . . TRBV5-1 CASSTGGPWGETQYF TGCGCCAGCAGCACGGGGGGCCCCTGGGGAGAGACCCAGTACTTC
TRBJ2-3 . many TRBV9 CASSGDTDTQYF TGTGCCAGCAGCGGCGACACAGATACGCAGTATTTT
TRBJ2-6 TRBD1 . TRBV7-7 CASSSGTGGTGANVLTF TGTGCCAGCAGCTCCGGGACAGGGGGCACTGGGGCCAACGTCCTGACTTTC
TRBJ1-1 . . TRBV6-5 CASSRRLPNTEAFF TGTGCCAGCAGCCGCAGGTTACCGAACACTGAAGCTTTCTTT
TRBJ1-2 . . TRBV4-1 CASSQVGTTVGYTF TGCGCCAGCAGCCAAGTCGGAACGACAGTTGGCTACACCTTC
TRBJ2-5 . . TRBV24-1 CATSDLRSAEETQYF TGTGCCACCAGTGATTTGCGCAGTGCGGAGGAGACCCAGTACTTC
TRBJ2-1 TRBD1 . TRBV5-4 CASSPPPGQGESGGYNEQFF TGTGCCAGCAGCCCTCCCCCGGGACAGGGGGAATCGGGAGGATACAATGAGCAGTTCTTC
TRBJ1-2 TRBD1 . TRBV12-5 CASGLVPTGQPSVGYTF TGTGCTAGTGGTTTGGTCCCTACGGGACAGCCGTCGGTTGGCTACACCTTC
TRBJ1-1 . . TRBV20-1 CSASPREGRYTEAFF TGCAGTGCTAGTCCCAGGGAGGGTCGGTACACTGAAGCTTTCTTT
TRBJ1-4 TRBD1 few TRBV5-4 CASSLGQGNEKLFF TGTGCCAGCAGCCTAGGACAGGGTAATGAAAAACTGTTTTTT
TRBJ2-7 TRBD1 . TRBV28 CASSQTQGRSYEQYF TGTGCCAGCAGTCAAACACAGGGGCGATCCTACGAGCAGTACTTC
TRBJ2-1 TRBD2 . TRBV9 CASSAGGMLAGGPNEQFF TGTGCCAGCAGCGCCGGCGGTATGTTAGCGGGAGGTCCCAATGAGCAGTTCTTC
TRBJ2-1 TRBD2 . TRBV4-3 CASSQEVAVGSGINEQFF TGCGCCAGCAGCCAAGAGGTGGCGGTGGGCAGCGGGATAAATGAGCAGTTCTTC
TRBJ2-7 . . TRBV18 CASSPPEGKQYF TGTGCCAGCTCACCACCGGAGGGTAAGCAGTACTTC
TRBJ2-1 . . TRBV28 CASLWGQTPSYNEQFF TGTGCCAGCTTGTGGGGGCAGACTCCGTCCTACAATGAGCAGTTCTTC
TRBJ2-7 . . TRBV12-5 CASGLVLTGGRQYF TGTGCTAGTGGTTTGGTACTAACGGGGGGCCGGCAGTACTTC
TRBJ1-2 TRBD1 . TRBV19 CASSMEGANHGYTF TGTGCCAGTAGTATGGAGGGGGCGAACCATGGCTACACCTTC
TRBJ2-7 TRBD1 . TRBV28 CASLTGVGSYEQYF TGTGCCAGCTTGACAGGGGTAGGCTCCTACGAGCAGTACTTC
TRBJ2-1 . . TRBV2 CATGTNNEQFF TGTGCTACAGGGACCAACAATGAGCAGTTCTTC
TRBJ1-1 . few TRBV29-1 CSGWQGNTEAFF TGCAGCGGGTGGCAGGGGAACACTGAAGCTTTCTTT
TRBJ2-3 TRBD2 . TRBV6-2/TRBV6-3 CASSYLAGGVVDTQYF TGTGCCAGCAGTTACCTGGCGGGAGGCGTAGTAGATACGCAGTATTTT
TRBJ2-7 TRBD1 . TRBV29-1 CSVEDQGTAYEQYF TGCAGCGTTGAAGATCAAGGGACAGCTTACGAGCAGTACTTC